This T cell receptor beta chain originates from a study of blood T cell repertoires in COVID-19. Study-wide context: Samples taken during acute and convalescent COVID-19 were collected in the United States, Italy and Spain. PBMCs, B-cell-depleted T cells, or T cells provided the cDNA or gDNA that made up the material.

Original methodology: Nucleated cell counts were estimated from reference gene primer amplification. Data came from immunoSEQ multiplex PCR; TCRdb stores just in-frame clones and leaves some out. V and J calls and clone size are those listed in that table; D and trimming were worked out from the DNA. The profile shows around 150,000 clones, more than 70% of them singletons. V was clipped by 7 bases and J by 7 bases, with 17 bases between them. Germline V gene lookup returns CDR1 MNHEY and CDR2 SVGAGI. CDR3 length: 14 amino acids. This chain joins TRBV6-5 and TRBJ2-1; the D gene is possibly TRBD2 (7 bases). Sequencing was performed on peripheral blood. This TCR came from a man aged 55 to 70 with acute or convalescent COVID-19. The chain's CDR3 is CASKRGGGPNEQFF. The DNA for the CDR3 is TGTGCCAGCAAAAGAGGGGGGGGCCCTAATGAGCAGTTCTTC.